This T cell receptor beta chain was retrieved from a study of blood T cells in healthy people across ages. Study outcomes and limitations: It was not possible, with unsorted PBMCs, to conclusively compare naive and antigen-experienced cells. The CMV status of each donor remained undetermined, and this could have confounded shifts in expanded clonotypes.

Trimming removed 0 bases from V and 0 bases from J, with 6 bases in between. The CDR3 sequence is 14 residues long. Per germline, CDR1 SGHRS and CDR2 YFSETQ. Details on this clonotype: What it binds is not known.

Donors gave roughly 10 milliliters of peripheral blood apiece. The use of a sample-barcoded 5' primer and a J-beta primer mix characterized a second PCR of roughly 6 to 12 cycles. TCRdb used MiXCR to reprocess the 5' RACE reads, holding one entry per CDR3 protein. The data contain more than 650,000 distinct CDR3 sequences, about 53% of them singletons. The sequencing sample was made of blood. The sequence derives from an elderly man in good health. V gene TRBV5-1 combines with J gene TRBJ1-1, with D uncertain. DNA of the CDR3: TGCGCCAGCAGCTTGGCCAATGTGAACACTGAAGCTTTCTTT. The encoded protein is CASSLANVNTEAFF.